The clone carrying this T cell receptor beta chain appeared a single time. This record comes from a study of blood T cell repertoires in COVID-19. Method: immunoSEQ multiplex PCR; TCRdb's copy keeps in-frame clones and lacks some. This table holds some 200,000 clones, about 83% found once. Germline values: CDR1 GTSNPN, CDR2 SVGIG (reference sequence). This CDR3 comprises 14 residues. Trimming shortened V by 2 bases and J by 5 bases, and 15 bases separated the two germline ends. Sequencing was done on a sample of peripheral blood. This chain uses TRBV30 with TRBJ1-1, with a possible D match to TRBD1 (5 bases). The TCR sequence derives from a woman in her 30s with COVID-19, enrolled during active disease. DNA of the CDR3: TGTGCCTGGAGTCCCTCCCGGAGGGGAACTGAAGCTTTCTTT. Amino acid sequence: CAWSPSRRGTEAFF.